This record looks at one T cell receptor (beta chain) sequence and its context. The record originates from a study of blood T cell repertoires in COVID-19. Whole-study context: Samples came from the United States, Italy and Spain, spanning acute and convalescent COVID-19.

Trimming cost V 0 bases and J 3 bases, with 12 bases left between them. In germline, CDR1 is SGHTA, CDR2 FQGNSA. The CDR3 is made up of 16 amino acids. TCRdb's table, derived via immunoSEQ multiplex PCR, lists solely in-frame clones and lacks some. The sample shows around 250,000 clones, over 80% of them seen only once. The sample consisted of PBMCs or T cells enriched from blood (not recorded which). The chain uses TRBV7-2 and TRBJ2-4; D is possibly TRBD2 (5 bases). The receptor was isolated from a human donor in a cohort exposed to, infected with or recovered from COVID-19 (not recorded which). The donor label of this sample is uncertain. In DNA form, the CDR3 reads TGTGCCAGCAGCTTAGCCGGGGTACTCGGCAAAAACATTCAGTACTTC. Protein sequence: CASSLAGVLGKNIQYF.